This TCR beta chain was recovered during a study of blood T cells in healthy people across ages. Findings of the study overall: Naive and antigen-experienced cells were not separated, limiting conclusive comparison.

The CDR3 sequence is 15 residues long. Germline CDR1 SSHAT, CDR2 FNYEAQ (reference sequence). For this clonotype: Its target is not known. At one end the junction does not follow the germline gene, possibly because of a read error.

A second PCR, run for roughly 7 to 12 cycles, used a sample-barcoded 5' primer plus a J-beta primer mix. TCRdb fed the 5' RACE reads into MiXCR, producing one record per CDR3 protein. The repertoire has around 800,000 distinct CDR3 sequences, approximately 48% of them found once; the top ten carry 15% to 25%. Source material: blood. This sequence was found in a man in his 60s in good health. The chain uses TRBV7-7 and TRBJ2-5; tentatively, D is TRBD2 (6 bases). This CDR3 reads CASSPGLGGMETRYF. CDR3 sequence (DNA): TGTGCCAGCAGCCCCGGACTTGGAGGGATGGAGACCCGGTACTTC.